What follows describes a single T cell receptor beta chain. Antigen: not known. The data were taken from a study of beta chain features in type 1 diabetes. Background on the study: Similarity in age, gender and cell yields was seen between patients and healthy donors. Taken together, all samples contributed around 100,000,000 examined sorted cells.

Study-wide points: Patients' naive, central memory and regulatory TCRB repertoires appeared more alike than those of healthy donors. Significant though moderate, a shortening of TCRB CDR3s appeared in all four CD4+ subsets of Type 1 diabetes patients.

CDR1 and CDR2 (germline): SGHRS, YFSETQ. Trimming shortened V by 2 bases and J by 1 base, and 3 bases separated the two germline ends. The CDR3 length is 12 residues. The whole isolated RNA underwent reverse transcription, so sequencing captured expressed TCRB transcripts. The average output of naive, central memory and regulatory T cell samples was roughly 3.6 million reads. The method was immunoSEQ multiplex PCR; TCRdb's version includes in-frame clones alone and lacks a portion of them. The profile covers about 660,000 clones, with over 12% appearing a single time and approximately 0.039% taken by the ten largest.

Sequencing input: naive CD4+ T cells from blood. The clonotype originates from a man aged 18 to 30 with type 1 diabetes. This chain links TRBV5-1 with TRBJ2-5, with unresolved D. CDR3 in amino acids: CASSFVQETQYF. The CDR3 nucleotides read TGCGCCAGCAGCTTTGTCCAAGAGACCCAGTACTTC. The full variable domain, in which reference TRBV5-1 and TRBJ2-5 provide the parts outside the CDR3, is KAGVTQTPRYLIKTRGQQVTLSCSPISGHRSVSWYQQTPGQGLQFLFEYFSETQRNKGNFPGRFSGRQFSNSRSEMNVSTLELGDSALYLCASSFVQETQYFGPGTRLLVL.